What follows are 10 T cell receptor beta chains derived from one specimen sequenced in a study of graft-versus-host responses after intestinal transplantation. TCRdb keeps only in-frame clones here, not all; method: immunoSEQ multiplex PCR. The table lists about 36,000 clones, roughly 94% of them singletons. Their specific antigens are unknown. Here the sequenced sample was unstimulated CD4+ T cells sorted from spleen or lymph node cells, taken before transplant. The receptors derive from a human donor who was the organ donor for an intestinal transplant.

V usage is TRBV11-2 and J usage is TRBJ2-7; 9 positions agree with TRBD1. With V trimmed by 5 bases and J by 3 bases, 5 bases remained unmatched. Germline V CDR1 and CDR2: SGHAT, FQNNGV. This CDR3 comprises 14 residues. Written as DNA, the CDR3 is TGTGCCAGCAGCGTCCGGGACAGGGTCTACGAGCAGTACTTC. Encoded protein: CASSVRDRVYEQYF.

The J gene is TRBJ1-2, the V gene TRBV2; D is uncertain. The V and J ends lost 5 bases and 4 bases respectively, with 23 bases between them. The CDR3 spans 17 residues. Per the germline V gene, CDR1 is SNHLY and CDR2 is FYNNEI. For the CDR3, the DNA is TGTGCCAGCAGTTCGACAATCTCGGGCTACGGTTTCTATGGCTACACCTTC. Encoded protein: CASSSTISGYGFYGYTF.

This rearrangement joins TRBV11-2 to TRBJ2-7, with no clear D. The V gene lost 5 bases and the J gene lost 5 bases, with 10 bases spanning the gap. The CDR3 loop spans 12 amino acids. Looked up from germline, CDR1 is SGHAT and CDR2 is FQNNGV. The CDR3 DNA reads as TGTGCCAGCAGCCCCCCTGGTAACGAGCAGTACTTC. Translation gives CASSPPGNEQYF.

This chain uses TRBV11-1 with TRBJ2-3; D not resolved. Trimming removed 5 bases from V and 1 base from J, with 7 bases in between. CDR1 and CDR2 (germline): SGHAT, FQDESV (reference sequence). The length of the CDR3 is 13 residues. CDR3 region: CASSLGRTDTQYF. CDR3 in DNA: TGTGCCAGCAGCCTCGGACGCACAGATACGCAGTATTTT.

The sample holds one count of this clone. The rearrangement uses TRBV10-3 and TRBJ2-1; D is unresolved. The ends were cut back, 4 bases at V and 2 bases at J, with 18 bases in the middle. Germline V gene lookup returns CDR1 ENHRY and CDR2 SYGVKD. The CDR3 loop spans 17 amino acids. The CDR3 loop is CAISGPGEPDTYNEQFF. The CDR3 region has the DNA TGTGCCATCAGTGGCCCTGGTGAGCCTGATACCTACAATGAGCAGTTCTTC.

The chain combines TRBV11-2 with TRBJ2-7, with TRBD2 matching 7 bases. The CDR3 loop spans 16 amino acids. Germline assignment: CDR1 SGHAT and CDR2 FQNNGV. The V gene end was trimmed by 5 bases and the J gene end by 3 bases; junction bases not matched to a gene: 13. The DNA for the CDR3 is TGTGCCAGCAGCCGGGGAGGGGCAGGCGCACACTACGAGCAGTACTTC. Its translation: CASSRGGAGAHYEQYF.

This clone appeared a single time. The rearrangement uses TRBV6-5 and TRBJ1-3; D remains ambiguous. The ends were cut back, 2 bases at V and 3 bases at J, with 5 bases in the middle. CDR1 and CDR2 (germline): MNHEY, SVGAGI. The length of the CDR3 is 13 residues. In DNA form, the CDR3 reads TGTGCCAGCAGTTACCTCGATGGAAACACCATATATTTT. It yields the protein CASSYLDGNTIYF.

CDR3 nucleotides: TGTGCCAGCAGCTACAGGGGGAGCACAGATACGCAGTATTTT. It is translated as CASSYRGSTDTQYF. The chain couples TRBV5-4 to TRBJ2-3; 8 bases are a match to TRBD1. The CDR3 loop spans 14 amino acids. Losses at the gene ends were 3 bases for V and 0 bases for J; bases not matched to a gene: 0. Germline V CDR1 and CDR2: SGHNT, YYREEE (reference sequence).

This clone appeared once. The rearrangement joins TRBV6-6 to TRBJ2-7; the D gene could be TRBD1 or TRBD2 (5 bases each). V dropped 2 bases and J dropped 4 bases, with 9 bases sitting between them. Germline CDR1 reads MNHNY; CDR2 reads SVGAGI (reference sequence). The length of the CDR3 is 13 residues. The CDR3 region is CASSYGGSYEQYF. CDR3 bases: TGTGCCAGCAGTTACGGGGGTTCTTACGAGCAGTACTTC.

This chain uses TRBV6-5 with TRBJ1-1; possibly TRBD1 for D (6 bases). From germline, CDR1 is MNHEY and CDR2 SVGAGI. Trimming left V 5 bases short and J 6 bases short, with 16 bases between. The CDR3 spans 14 residues. CDR3 DNA sequence: TGTGCCAGCAGTGTTTCGGACAGTCGCGCTGAAGCTTTCTTT. Its translation: CASSVSDSRAEAFF.